This T cell receptor (beta chain) was profiled in a study of T cell repertoires in cytomegalovirus infection. Germline CDR1 is SGHDT and CDR2 is YYEEEE. CDR3 size: 15 residues. V was cut by 4 bases and J by 0 bases, with 11 bases left in between. Note on this clonotype: Its target is not known.

Study-wide results and limits: Cumulated frequencies of public TCR beta families served to identify carriers of CMV plus the relevant HLA.

TCRdb reprocessed the reads via MiXCR and lists one record per CDR3 protein. The sample holds more than 150,000 distinct CDR3 sequences, about 21% seen once. Material: PBMCs. The receptor was derived from a human donor in good health (CMV status not recorded). Some clones in this sample may be carry-over from other donors' samples. This chain links TRBV5-6 with TRBJ1-5; D remains unclear. In DNA form, the CDR3 reads TGTGCCAGCAGCCCCTACCAGAATAGCAATCAGCCCCAGCATTTT. Protein: CASSPYQNSNQPQHF.